These 18 T cell receptor beta chains share one sample of origin, sequenced in a study of response to subunit inactivated influenza vaccine. TCRdb called the RT-PCR reads again in MiXCR, with one record for every CDR3 protein. This repertoire shows 500,000 or so distinct CDR3 sequences, approximately 15% found once; its top ten account for 3%. Source: CD4+ T cells sorted from PBMCs, taken about 23 months after vaccination. Receptors were obtained from a man aged 50-75 years who received an inactivated influenza vaccine.

This clonotype turned up a few times. V and J are TRBV12-3 or TRBV12-4 and TRBJ1-1, with TRBD1 identical over 11 bases. This CDR3 has 14 residues. The junction had 3 bases not matched to a gene; V was cut back by 6 bases and J by 3 bases. The CDR3 here is CASSRTGGYTEAFF. The DNA of the CDR3 is TGTGCCAGCAGCAGGACAGGGGGCTACACTGAAGCTTTCTTT.

This clonotype was seen only a few times. J is TRBJ1-5 and V is TRBV6-2 or TRBV6-3; D is possibly TRBD1 (5 bases). This CDR3 has 15 amino acids. V was pared by 4 bases and J by 5 bases, with 15 bases between. CDR1 and CDR2 from the germline V gene are MNHEY and SVGEGT. The CDR3 sequence: CASSSVLGLDQPQHF. As DNA, the CDR3 is TGTGCCAGCAGTTCGGTACTGGGGCTGGATCAGCCCCAGCATTTT.

This clonotype was seen many times. The chain uses TRBV5-1 and TRBJ2-3; 10 nucleotides align to TRBD2. There are 15 residues in the CDR3. Per the germline V gene, CDR1 is SGHRS and CDR2 is YFSETQ. The V and J ends lost 3 bases and 2 bases, in that order; junction bases with no gene match: 3. CDR3 in amino acids: CASSYSGRDTDTQYF. The DNA for the CDR3 is TGCGCCAGCAGCTACAGCGGGAGGGACACAGATACGCAGTATTTT. Using reference TRBV5-1 and TRBJ2-3 for the parts outside the CDR3, the full variable domain is KAGVTQTPRYLIKTRGQQVTLSCSPISGHRSVSWYQQTPGQGLQFLFEYFSETQRNKGNFPGRFSGRQFSNSRSEMNVSTLELGDSALYLCASSYSGRDTDTQYFGPGTRLTVL.

This clonotype was observed many times. The chain recombines TRBV12-3 or TRBV12-4 with TRBJ1-5, with D maybe TRBD1 (6 bases). The V end lost 5 bases, the J end lost 0 bases, and 11 bases lay between the germline ends. The CDR3 sequence is 15 residues long. This CDR3 reads CASSTTGYSNQPQHF. The CDR3 nucleotides are TGTGCCAGCAGTACCACAGGGTATAGCAATCAGCCCCAGCATTTT.

This clonotype was counted ten times or more. The chain employs TRBV7-2 and TRBJ1-2, with unresolved D. Trimming shortened V by 3 bases and J by 8 bases, and 7 bases separated the two germline ends. The CDR3 totals 11 residues. The germline gives CDR1 SGHTA, CDR2 FQGNSA. The CDR3 reads CASSLGKGYTF. The CDR3 DNA is TGTGCCAGCAGCTTGGGGAAAGGCTACACCTTC.

As concerns this clonotype: A junction end diverges from the germline sequence, so it may reflect a read error. The chain uses TRBV4-1 and TRBJ1-2; 9 nucleotides agree with TRBD1. CDR1 and CDR2 (germline): MGHRA, YSYEKL. This CDR3 comprises 16 residues. The CDR3 nucleotides read TGCGCCAGCAGCCAAGGAGACCACGGGACAGGGAGAGGCTGCACCTTC. Its protein is CASSQGDHGTGRGCTF.

The gene calls are TRBV5-8 and TRBJ2-3; 9 nucleotides line up with TRBD1. CDR1 and CDR2 from the germline V gene are SGHTS and YDEGEE. The CDR3 consists of 15 residues. With 4 bases clipped from V and 2 bases from J, the junction kept 5 bases outside the gene matches. The CDR3 reads CASSRGQGFTDTQYF. CDR3 coding DNA: TGTGCCAGCAGCCGTGGACAGGGGTTCACAGATACGCAGTATTTT.

The chain recombines TRBV6-6 with TRBJ2-7; D possibly matches TRBD1 or TRBD2 (5 bases each). Trimming removed 1 base at V and 6 bases at J, with 10 bases between. Per germline, CDR1 MNHNY and CDR2 SVGAGI (reference sequence). CDR3 length equals 13 residues. The CDR3 DNA is TGTGCCAGCAGTTACTTTCTGGGGACCGAGCAGTACTTC. Its protein product is CASSYFLGTEQYF.

The CDR3 loop is CACQAGANTGELFF. The CDR3 DNA follows: TGTGCCTGTCAGGCGGGGGCGAACACCGGGGAGCTGTTTTTT. The chain links TRBV12-3 or TRBV12-4 to TRBJ2-2; TRBD2 matches at 7 bases. V gave up 11 bases and J gave up 0 bases; unmatched junction bases: 6. The CDR3 extends over 14 amino acids.

This clonotype was detected many times. J is TRBJ1-1 and V is TRBV3-1, with D perhaps matching TRBD1 (6 bases). The CDR3 loop spans 13 amino acids. Trimming stripped 5 bases from V and 1 base from J, with 8 bases between. Germline assignment: CDR1 LGHDT and CDR2 YNNKEL (reference sequence). As DNA, the CDR3 is TGTGCCAGCAGCAAGGGGGGGAACACTGAAGCTTTCTTT. This sequence encodes CASSKGGNTEAFF.

The chain is built from TRBV6-5 and TRBJ2-3; 8 bases align to TRBD2. The CDR3 sequence is 19 residues long. The J segment lost 1 base and the V segment lost 2 bases, leaving 14 bases of the junction unmatched. The germline gives CDR1 MNHEY, CDR2 SVGAGI. The CDR3 DNA reads TGTGCCAGCAGTTACCCGGATTGCAATAGCGGGACGGGCACAGATACGCAGTATTTT. Translated: CASSYPDCNSGTGTDTQYF.

This clonotype has only a few counts. The chain links TRBV12-3 or TRBV12-4 to TRBJ1-5; no clear D gene. The CDR3 contains 15 residues. Trimming stripped 8 bases from V and 0 bases from J, with 14 bases between. CDR3 sequence reads: CASSPGLSSNQPQHF. As DNA, the CDR3 is TGTGCCAGCTCGCCAGGCCTTTCTAGCAATCAGCCCCAGCATTTT.

This clonotype was observed once. The chain carries TRBV4-1 and TRBJ2-5; D unclear. Germline V gives CDR1 MGHRA, CDR2 YSYEKL. V was shortened by 5 bases and J by 1 base, with 17 bases between the two germline ends. This CDR3 has 16 amino acids. CDR3 nucleotide sequence: TGCGCCAGCAGCTACCAAGGAAATAAGGGCCAAGAGACCCAGTACTTC. Its protein is CASSYQGNKGQETQYF.

This clonotype came up many times. The chain employs TRBV6-2 or TRBV6-3 and TRBJ1-2; D not resolved. In germline, CDR1 is MNHEY, CDR2 SVGEGT. This CDR3 contains 11 residues. V was trimmed by 6 bases and J by 5 bases, leaving 7 bases between them. The CDR3 protein is CASRGGYGYTF. DNA for the CDR3: TGTGCCAGCAGGGGCGGATATGGCTACACCTTC.

This clonotype was observed many times. The chain carries TRBV12-3 or TRBV12-4 and TRBJ1-1; no clear D. CDR3 size: 14 residues. With 1 base removed from V and 1 base from J, the gap between germline ends came to 7 bases. CDR3 in amino acids: CASSLGGRNTEAFF. For the CDR3, the DNA is TGTGCCAGCAGTTTAGGCGGGCGGAACACTGAAGCTTTCTTT.

This clonotype was observed a few times. V is TRBV6-5 and J is TRBJ2-1, with 7 bases aligning to TRBD2. V dropped 6 bases and J dropped 4; count of bases not matched to a gene: 9. The CDR3 runs to 15 residues. The germline V gene has CDR1 MNHEY and CDR2 SVGAGI. CDR3 region: CASSFTSEGYNEQFF. CDR3 DNA sequence: TGTGCCAGCAGCTTTACTAGCGAAGGGTACAATGAGCAGTTCTTC.

This clonotype occurred a few times. The CDR3 sequence is CASSYGGQGTDTQYF. The CDR3 nucleotides are TGTGCCAGCTCCTACGGGGGACAGGGGACAGATACGCAGTATTTT. V usage is TRBV7-2 and J usage is TRBJ2-3; 10 bases match TRBD1. In germline, CDR1 is SGHTA, CDR2 FQGNSA. The trim removed 8 bases at V and 3 bases at J, leaving 8 bases unmatched. CDR3 size: 15 residues.

The table lists this clonotype with a few counts. This rearrangement joins TRBV7-8 to TRBJ2-1; possibly TRBD2 for D (5 bases). V lost 3 bases and J 5 bases, leaving 11 bases between the germline ends. CDR3 length: 14 amino acids. Germline values: CDR1 SGHVS, CDR2 FQNEAQ. The CDR3 sequence: CASSFRGRHNEQFF. The CDR3 DNA follows: TGTGCCAGCAGCTTCCGGGGTCGGCACAATGAGCAGTTCTTC.